A selection of T cell receptor beta chains follows, all from one sample in a study of blood T cell repertoires in COVID-19. The repertoire was sequenced with immunoSEQ multiplex PCR; TCRdb's copy has only in-frame clones and lacks some. This table holds 400,000 or so clones, 87% found once. The sample comprised PBMCs or T cells enriched from blood (not recorded which). The origin of the receptors is a man aged 40-55 years in a cohort exposed to, infected with or recovered from COVID-19 (not recorded which). The CDR3 runs from the conserved cysteine through the conserved F or W. D genes are given only for firm matches. Expanded clones are given a class, and other clones once, few, many or no size at all.

D	length	V	J	size	DNA	CDR3
TRBD2	13	TRBV29-1	TRBJ2-7	.	TGCAGCGTGGGGACTAGCACCGGCTACGAGCAGTACTTC	CSVGTSTGYEQYF
TRBD2	15	TRBV5-1	TRBJ2-7	.	TGCGCCAGCAGCGAGACTAGCGGGAGTCCCTACGAGCAGTACTTC	CASSETSGSPYEQYF
.	15	TRBV6-5	TRBJ1-4	.	TGTGCCAGCAGTTACTCAAGCTCCGGGAATGAAAAACTGTTTTTT	CASSYSSSGNEKLFF
.	15	TRBV19	TRBJ1-3	.	TGTGCCAGTAGTCCACAGCTCCGCTCTGGAAACACCATATATTTT	CASSPQLRSGNTIYF
TRBD2	15	TRBV6-5	TRBJ2-1	.	TGTGCCAGCAGCCGCGCCAGCGGGAGTTACAATGAGCAGTTCTTC	CASSRASGSYNEQFF
.	15	TRBV5-1	TRBJ2-7	.	TGCGCCAGCAGCTTGGCCAGTCAGGGCCCCTACGAGCAGTACTTC	CASSLASQGPYEQYF
.	14	TRBV2	TRBJ1-1	once	TGTGCCAGCACCTTGCGAGAATCAAGCGCTGAAGCTTTCTTT	CASTLRESSAEAFF
.	9	TRBV11-2	TRBJ1-1	.	TGTGCCAGCAGCCCGGAGCCTTTCTTT	CASSPEPFF
TRBD1	15	TRBV28	TRBJ2-7	.	TGTGCCAGCAGTTCCGGGGACAGTCGCTCCTACGAGCAGTACTTC	CASSSGDSRSYEQYF
.	14	TRBV24-1	TRBJ1-6	.	TGTGCCACCAGTGGGACATCGCATAATTCACCCCTCCACTTT	CATSGTSHNSPLHF
TRBD2	15	TRBV6-5	TRBJ2-2	.	TGTGCCAGCAGAAGAACTAGCGGGAGCTCCGGGGAGCTGTTTTTT	CASRRTSGSSGELFF
.	16	TRBV5-1	TRBJ2-3	.	TGCGCCAGCAGCTTGGATGGGGGGAAGAGCACAGATACGCAGTATTTT	CASSLDGGKSTDTQYF
TRBD2	13	TRBV29-1	TRBJ2-7	.	TGCAGCGTCAACCTAGCGGGTCCCTACGAGCAGTACTTC	CSVNLAGPYEQYF
.	13	TRBV5-1	TRBJ2-7	once	TGCGCCAGCAGTCCCCGGGAGTTCTACGAGCAGTACTTC	CASSPREFYEQYF
.	17	TRBV18	TRBJ1-4	.	TGTGCCAGCTCCCAACGATCTCGGGGGGCTGAAGGTGAAAAACTGTTTTTT	CASSQRSRGAEGEKLFF
TRBD2	15	TRBV11-2	TRBJ2-7	.	TGTGCCAGCAGCTCTCTAGCGGGAGAAAACTACGAGCAGTACTTC	CASSSLAGENYEQYF
TRBD2	17	TRBV7-8	TRBJ2-3	few	TGTGCCAGCAGCGCACCGATACTAGCGAGGAGGTTGGATACGCAGTATTTT	CASSAPILARRLDTQYF
.	13	TRBV27	TRBJ2-5	.	TGTGCCAGCAGTTTGAACAGGGAAGAGACCCAGTACTTC	CASSLNREETQYF
TRBD2	19	TRBV27	TRBJ2-3	.	TGTGCCAGCACCAGAGGGGCTATAGCGGGAGGAGGGGGCACAGATACGCAGTATTTT	CASTRGAIAGGGGTDTQYF
TRBD2	12	TRBV13	TRBJ2-7	.	TGTGCCAGCAGCTTTTTAGCGGGCGAGCAGTACTTC	CASSFLAGEQYF
.	15	TRBV15	TRBJ2-3	.	TGTGCCACCAGCAGAGGTAACAGGGACACAGATACGCAGTATTTT	CATSRGNRDTDTQYF
TRBD2	14	TRBV19	TRBJ2-1	.	TGTGCCAGTAGTATAAGAGCGGGAGAAGGGGAGCAGTTCTTC	CASSIRAGEGEQFF
TRBD1	18	TRBV9	TRBJ1-3	.	TGTGCCAGCAGCGTGCACCTAGGACAGGGGATGACTGGAAACACCATATATTTT	CASSVHLGQGMTGNTIYF
.	13	TRBV7-9	TRBJ2-7	.	TGTGCCAGCAGCTTAGCGGGGGGAGACGAGCAGTACTTC	CASSLAGGDEQYF
.	15	TRBV19	TRBJ1-4	.	TGTGCCAGTAGTCCAGGACAGTTGTTGGTTGAAAAACTGTTTTTT	CASSPGQLLVEKLFF
TRBD1	14	TRBV7-9	TRBJ1-5	once	TGTGCCAGCAGCTTAGTAGGGGGCGGACAGCCCCAGCATTTT	CASSLVGGGQPQHF
TRBD1	14	TRBV28	TRBJ1-4	.	TGTGCCAGCAGTTCGGGACAGGGGGCGGAAAAACTGTTTTTT	CASSSGQGAEKLFF
.	13	TRBV4-2	TRBJ1-2	.	TGTGCCAGCAGCCAAGATCAACAGTATGGCTACACCTTC	CASSQDQQYGYTF
.	15	TRBV5-1	TRBJ1-1	.	TGCGCCAGCAGCTTGGGACAGCCTCAGAACACTGAAGCTTTCTTT	CASSLGQPQNTEAFF
.	15	TRBV6-1	TRBJ2-5	.	TGTGCCAGCAGTGAAGCTTACCGACTAGTCGGGACCCAGTACTTC	CASSEAYRLVGTQYF
.	16	TRBV15	TRBJ1-2	.	TGTGCCACCAGCAGAGGCCATAATACAGGGAACTATGGCTACACCTTC	CATSRGHNTGNYGYTF
TRBD1	20	TRBV19	TRBJ2-6	.	TGTGCCAGTAGTTGGACCGGGGACAGGGCCTTTCTCTCTGGGGCCAACGTCCTGACTTTC	CASSWTGDRAFLSGANVLTF
.	13	TRBV10-3	TRBJ2-7	once	TGTGCCATCAGTGATGGGAGAGCGGCCGAGCAGTACTTC	CAISDGRAAEQYF
.	15	TRBV28	TRBJ2-7	.	TGTGCCAGCAGTCCCGGGACTGAATTGCGTTACGAGCAGTACTTC	CASSPGTELRYEQYF
TRBD1	15	TRBV2	TRBJ1-5	.	TGTGCCAGCAGTGAAGCGGAGGACAGGCGTCAGCCCCAGCATTTT	CASSEAEDRRQPQHF
TRBD1	14	TRBV6-5	TRBJ1-2	once	TGTGCCAGCAGTAGGGACAGGGGCAACTATGGCTACACCTTC	CASSRDRGNYGYTF
.	14	TRBV13	TRBJ1-4	.	TGTGCCAGCAGCTTAGGCAGGGTGGAAGAAAAACTGTTTTTT	CASSLGRVEEKLFF
TRBD2	14	TRBV30	TRBJ2-7	.	TGTGCCTGGGTCCGGAGCGGGGCCTACTACGAGCAGTACTTC	CAWVRSGAYYEQYF
.	16	TRBV19	TRBJ1-5	.	TGTGCCAGTAGTGGAGACAGCACAAATAGCAATCAGCCCCAGCATTTT	CASSGDSTNSNQPQHF
TRBD1	13	TRBV3-1/TRBV3-2	TRBJ1-2	.	TGTGCCAGCAGCCAAGGTGGACAGGGTGGCTACACCTTC	CASSQGGQGGYTF
.	14	TRBV30	TRBJ2-7	.	TGTGCCTGGAGTGTACCAGGCTACTCCTACGAGCAGTACTTC	CAWSVPGYSYEQYF
.	16	TRBV11-2	TRBJ1-3	.	TGTGCCAGCAGCTCCCAGTCCTCCCGCTCTGGAAACACCATATATTTT	CASSSQSSRSGNTIYF
TRBD2	15	TRBV3-1/TRBV3-2	TRBJ2-5	.	TGTGCCAGCAGCCAAATACTAGCGGGAAAAGAGACCCAGTACTTC	CASSQILAGKETQYF
TRBD1	13	TRBV30	TRBJ1-5	.	TGTGCCTGGTCTGGGACAGGTAATCAGCCCCAGCATTTT	CAWSGTGNQPQHF
.	14	TRBV3-1/TRBV3-2	TRBJ2-4	once	TGTGCCAGCAGCCAAGGTAGAGGCAAAAACATTCAGTACTTC	CASSQGRGKNIQYF
TRBD1	13	TRBV3-1/TRBV3-2	TRBJ1-2	.	TGTGCCAGCAGCCCTCGGGACAGATATGGCTACACCTTC	CASSPRDRYGYTF
TRBD1	15	TRBV6-5	TRBJ2-7	.	TGTGCCAGCAGTTACTCACCGGGACAGTCCTACGAGCAGTACTTC	CASSYSPGQSYEQYF
TRBD1	16	TRBV2	TRBJ2-5	.	TGTGCCAGCAGCCAGGACCGGACAGGAGAGCCAGGGACCCAGTACTTC	CASSQDRTGEPGTQYF